This TCR beta chain was sequenced during a study of CD8+ T cells in alopecia areata. This clone has just a few counts. Reverse transcription of extracted RNA yielded cDNA, which provided the sequencing template. Assay used: immunoSEQ multiplex PCR; TCRdb lists only in-frame clones, some missing. The table records over 85,000 clones, about two fifths of them present only once. The sequencing input was CD4+ T cells sorted from blood. The receptor was isolated from a human donor with alopecia areata.

CDR3 amino acids: CASSPPGQGYHEQYF. The CDR3 DNA reads TGTGCCAGCAGCCCTCCGGGACAGGGTTACCACGAGCAGTACTTC. The chain recombines TRBV7-9 with TRBJ2-7, with 9 bases lining up with TRBD1. Unmatched junction bases numbered 10, after V lost 5 bases and J lost 5 bases. Germline CDR1 is SEHNR and CDR2 is FQNEAQ (reference sequence). CDR3 length: 15 residues. Together with reference TRBV7-9 and TRBJ2-7, the CDR3 gives the full variable domain: DTGVSQNPRHKITKRGQNVTFRCDPISEHNRLYWYRQTLGQGPEFLTYFQNEAQLEKSRLLSDRFSAERPKGSFSTLEIQRTEQGDSAMYLCASSPPGQGYHEQYFGPGTRLTVT.